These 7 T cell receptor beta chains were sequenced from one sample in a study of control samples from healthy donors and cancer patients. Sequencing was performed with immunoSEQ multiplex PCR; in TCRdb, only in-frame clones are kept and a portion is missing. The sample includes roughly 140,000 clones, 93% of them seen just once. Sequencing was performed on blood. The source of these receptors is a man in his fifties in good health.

The CDR3 DNA reads TGCAGCGCTTCGGACAGGGGGTTTAGTCAGCCCCAGCATTTT. It codes for CSASDRGFSQPQHF. This rearrangement joins TRBV29-1 to TRBJ1-5; 10 nucleotides agree with TRBD1. Germline CDR1 SQVTM, CDR2 ANQGSEA. The CDR3 is made up of 14 amino acids. V trimming: 7 bases; J trimming: 6 bases; junction bases outside the gene matches: 9.

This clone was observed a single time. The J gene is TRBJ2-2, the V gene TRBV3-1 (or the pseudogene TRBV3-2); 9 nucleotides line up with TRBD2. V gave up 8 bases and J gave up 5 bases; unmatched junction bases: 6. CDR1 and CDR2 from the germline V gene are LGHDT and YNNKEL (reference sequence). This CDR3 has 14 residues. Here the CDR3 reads CASVSLAGTGELFF. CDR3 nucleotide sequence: TGTGCCAGCGTATCTCTAGCGGGGACCGGGGAGCTGTTTTTT.

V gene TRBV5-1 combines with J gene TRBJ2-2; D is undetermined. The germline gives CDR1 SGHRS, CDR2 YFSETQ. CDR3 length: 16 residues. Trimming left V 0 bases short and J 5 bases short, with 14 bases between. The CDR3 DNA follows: TGCGCCAGCAGCTTGGATTCTGGACGGTTAACCGGGGAGCTGTTTTTT. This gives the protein CASSLDSGRLTGELFF.

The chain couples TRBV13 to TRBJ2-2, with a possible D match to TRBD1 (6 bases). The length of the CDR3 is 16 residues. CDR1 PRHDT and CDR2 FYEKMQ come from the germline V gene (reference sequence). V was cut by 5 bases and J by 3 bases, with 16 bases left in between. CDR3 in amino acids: CASSPPNREDTGELFF. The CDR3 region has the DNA TGTGCCAGCAGCCCACCGAACAGGGAAGACACCGGGGAGCTGTTTTTT.

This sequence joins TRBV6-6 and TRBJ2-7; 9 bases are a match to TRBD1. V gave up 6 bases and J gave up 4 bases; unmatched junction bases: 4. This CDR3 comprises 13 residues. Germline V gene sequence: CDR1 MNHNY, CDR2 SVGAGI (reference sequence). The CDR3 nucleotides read TGTGCCAGCAGGGACAGGGGTGGATACGAGCAGTACTTC. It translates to CASRDRGGYEQYF.

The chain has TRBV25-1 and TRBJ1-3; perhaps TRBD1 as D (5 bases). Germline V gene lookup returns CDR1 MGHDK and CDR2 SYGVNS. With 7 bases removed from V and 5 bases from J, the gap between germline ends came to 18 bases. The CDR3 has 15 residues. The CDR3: CASTSTGDLRNTIYF. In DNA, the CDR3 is TGTGCCAGCACCTCGACGGGGGACTTAAGAAACACCATATATTTT.

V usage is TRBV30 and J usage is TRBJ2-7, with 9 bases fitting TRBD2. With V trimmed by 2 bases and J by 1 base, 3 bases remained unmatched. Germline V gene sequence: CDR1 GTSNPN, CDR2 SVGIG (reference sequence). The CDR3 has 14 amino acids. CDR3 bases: TGTGCCTGGAGTCTGACTAGCGGTTCCTACGAGCAGTACTTC. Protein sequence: CAWSLTSGSYEQYF.